Shown below are 27 T cell receptor beta chains from a single sample sequenced in a study of cytomegalovirus exposure and HLA in healthy donors. The PCR ran on 60 Vbeta and 13 Jbeta primers. The protocol was immunoSEQ multiplex PCR, while the TCRdb copy is restricted to in-frame clones and leaves out a portion. The table lists approximately 220,000 clones, approximately 82% of them singletons. The sample comprised PBMCs. The origin of the receptors is a man aged 18 to 30 in good health and CMV-seronegative.

The V call is TRBV7-9, the J call TRBJ1-1; D gene unclear. Per germline, CDR1 SEHNR and CDR2 FQNEAQ (reference sequence). Trimming cost V 2 bases and J 7 bases, with 5 bases left between them. The CDR3 runs to 11 residues. The CDR3 DNA reads TGTGCCAGCAGCTTATCGAGTGAAGCTTTCTTT. This translates into CASSLSSEAFF.

This chain uses TRBV6-6 with TRBJ1-5; D remains ambiguous. The CDR3 consists of 13 residues. V dropped 2 bases and J dropped 4 bases, with 6 bases sitting between them. Germline V gene lookup returns CDR1 MNHNY and CDR2 SVGAGI (reference sequence). In nucleotides, the CDR3 is TGTGCCAGCAGTTACACAGATAATCAGCCCCAGCATTTT. Translation gives CASSYTDNQPQHF.

V usage is TRBV30 and J usage is TRBJ2-1, with 8 bases fitting TRBD2. The CDR3 totals 13 residues. V trimming: 2 bases; J trimming: 8 bases; junction bases outside the gene matches: 5. Germline V CDR1 and CDR2: GTSNPN, SVGIG (reference sequence). This chain's CDR3 is CAWSPTSADEQFF. DNA for the CDR3: TGTGCCTGGAGTCCGACTAGCGCCGATGAGCAGTTCTTC.

The rearrangement links TRBV9 to TRBJ1-1; 7 bases are a match to TRBD1. The germline CDR1 and CDR2 sequences are SGDLS and YYNGEE. The CDR3 consists of 17 residues. Trimming at V came to 3 bases and at J to 1 base, leaving 12 bases not matched to a gene. The CDR3 DNA reads as TGTGCCAGCAGCGGGAAAACCAGGGACAGTGGGAACACTGAAGCTTTCTTT. Residues: CASSGKTRDSGNTEAFF.

A word on this clone: Distinct nucleotide sequences in the sample also encode this CDR3. The chain links TRBV5-1 to TRBJ2-7; 10 bases map to TRBD2. The CDR3 consists of 16 residues. The junction had 6 bases not matched to a gene; V was cut back by 3 bases and J by 0 bases. CDR1 and CDR2 from the germline V gene are SGHRS and YFSETQ. CDR3: CASSSRTSGDSYEQYF. As DNA, the CDR3 is TGCGCCAGCAGCTCGCGAACTAGCGGGGACTCCTACGAGCAGTACTTC.

V and J are TRBV14 and TRBJ2-7; D perhaps matches TRBD2 (6 bases). Trimming stripped 4 bases from V and 2 bases from J, with 18 bases between. Germline values: CDR1 SGHDN, CDR2 FVKESK. CDR3 length: 16 amino acids. In DNA, the CDR3 is TGTGCCAGCAGCCCAGCCCCCCCATCGGGGGCCTACGAGCAGTACTTC. Its protein product is CASSPAPPSGAYEQYF.

The chain is built from TRBV7-9 and TRBJ2-1; TRBD2 is a possible D gene (5 bases). Trimming cost V 2 bases and J 2 bases, with 13 bases left between them. Germline V gives CDR1 SEHNR, CDR2 FQNEAQ (reference sequence). The CDR3 extends over 16 amino acids. CDR3 sequence reads: CASSLRAAETYNEQFF. The DNA for the CDR3 is TGTGCCAGCAGCTTAAGAGCGGCAGAAACCTACAATGAGCAGTTCTTC.

In nucleotides, the CDR3 is TGCAGCGGCAGGACAGGGGACGCCGGGGAGCTGTTTTTT. Translating it yields CSGRTGDAGELFF. J is TRBJ2-2 and V is TRBV29-1, with TRBD1 matching over 9 bases. The CDR3 runs to 13 residues. The germline V gene has CDR1 SQVTM and CDR2 ANQGSEA. With V trimmed by 7 bases and J by 6 bases, 6 bases remained unmatched.

The gene calls are TRBV4-2 and TRBJ1-5, with 7 bases matching TRBD1. The CDR3 is made up of 17 amino acids. CDR1 is LGHNA and CDR2 is YNFKEQ in the germline V gene. V shed 0 bases, J shed 5 bases, and the junction held 10 bases outside the gene matches. The CDR3 sequence is CASSQEGSTGRYQPQHF. The CDR3 bases are TGTGCCAGCAGCCAAGAGGGTTCGACAGGGAGGTATCAGCCCCAGCATTTT.

The rearrangement joins TRBV7-8 to TRBJ2-7; perhaps TRBD2 as D (6 bases). The length of the CDR3 is 15 residues. CDR1 is SGHVS and CDR2 is FQNEAQ in the germline V gene. V was cut by 1 base and J by 6 bases, with 16 bases left in between. The CDR3 sequence: CASSLDEGGGREQYF. CDR3 bases: TGTGCCAGCAGCTTAGACGAGGGAGGAGGACGCGAGCAGTACTTC.

The chain joins TRBV6-6 to TRBJ1-5; a possible D gene is TRBD1 (6 bases). Trimming stripped 7 bases from V and 10 bases from J, with 20 bases between. This CDR3 is built from 14 residues. Germline CDR1 and CDR2: MNHNY and SVGAGI (reference sequence). Here the CDR3 reads CASTLSGDTLPQHF. CDR3 in DNA: TGTGCCAGCACCTTATCAGGGGACACACTCCCCCAGCATTTT.

The chain carries TRBV6-5 and TRBJ2-7; 7 bases align to TRBD2. The V gene end was trimmed by 6 bases and the J gene end by 3 bases; junction bases not matched to a gene: 11. CDR1 and CDR2 from the germline V gene are MNHEY and SVGAGI. The CDR3 consists of 15 residues. CDR3 nucleotide sequence: TGTGCCAGCAGGGGGGAGGGGCTTGGTAGCTACGAGCAGTACTTC. It codes for CASRGEGLGSYEQYF.

V gene TRBV6-1 combines with J gene TRBJ1-2; weak D call: TRBD1 (6 bases). The V and J ends lost 6 bases and 5 bases respectively, with 10 bases between them. Germline CDR1 reads MNHNS; CDR2 reads SASEGT. This CDR3 is 12 amino acids long. The CDR3 sequence: CASRDSYYGYTF. The CDR3 region has the DNA TGTGCCAGCAGGGACAGCTATTATGGCTACACCTTC.

The V and J genes are TRBV6-5 and TRBJ2-7; 9 nucleotides align to TRBD2. This CDR3 spans 15 amino acids. The V segment lost 2 bases and the J segment 0 bases; nucleotides outside the gene matches: 2. Germline CDR1 reads MNHEY; CDR2 reads SVGAGI. CDR3 in DNA: TGTGCCAGCAGTTACCGTAGCGGGAGCTCCTACGAGCAGTACTTC. Amino acid sequence: CASSYRSGSSYEQYF.

The V call is TRBV5-4, the J call TRBJ2-2; D is possibly TRBD1 (5 bases). The CDR3 is 15 residues long. The germline V gene has CDR1 SGHNT and CDR2 YYREEE (reference sequence). Trimming removed 0 bases at V and 2 bases at J, with 8 bases between. The CDR3 spells CASSLDRLNTGELFF. DNA of the CDR3: TGTGCCAGCAGCTTGGACAGGCTAAACACCGGGGAGCTGTTTTTT.

The chain is built from TRBV19 and TRBJ2-3, with D possibly being TRBD2 (6 bases). CDR1 is LNHDA, CDR2 SQIVND, per germline (reference sequence). The V end lost 1 base, the J end lost 6 bases, and 14 bases lay between the germline ends. The CDR3 is made up of 15 amino acids. CDR3 DNA sequence: TGTGCCAGTAGTATAGGGACTACCGCACAGGATACGCAGTATTTT. Translated: CASSIGTTAQDTQYF.

In this sample, this clone turned up once. The rearrangement uses TRBV18 and TRBJ1-2; 8 bases align to TRBD1. Germline V gene lookup returns CDR1 KGHSH and CDR2 LQKENI. This CDR3 comprises 15 residues. Trimming at V came to 2 bases and at J to 8 bases, leaving 10 bases not matched to a gene. CDR3 DNA: TGTGCCAGCTCACCAAACGGACAGGGAAGTCGAGGCTACACCTTC. This gives the protein CASSPNGQGSRGYTF. Full variable domain (missing parts from reference TRBV18 and TRBJ1-2): NAGVMQNPRHLVRRRGQEARLRCSPMKGHSHVYWYRQLPEEGLKFMVYLQKENIIDESGMPKERFSAEFPKEGPSILRIQQVVRGDSAAYFCASSPNGQGSRGYTFGSGTRLTVV.

This clone was counted only a few times. The chain uses TRBV19 and TRBJ1-1; 8 nucleotides agree with TRBD1. The J segment lost 4 bases and the V segment lost 3 bases, leaving 4 bases of the junction unmatched. The CDR3 runs to 14 residues. Germline V gene lookup returns CDR1 LNHDA and CDR2 SQIVND (reference sequence). CDR3 sequence reads: CASSIQGAGTEAFF. DNA of the CDR3: TGTGCCAGTAGTATTCAGGGGGCAGGCACTGAAGCTTTCTTT.

The gene calls are TRBV6-5 and TRBJ2-3, with a tentative D call TRBD2 (6 bases). Germline V gene data show CDR1 as MNHEY and CDR2 as SVGAGI. The CDR3 consists of 14 residues. V lost 5 bases to trimming and J lost 3 bases, with 12 bases between them. CDR3 DNA: TGTGCCAGCAGTCTAGATCGGGGGACAGATACGCAGTATTTT. This translates into CASSLDRGTDTQYF.

This clone came up a few times. V gene TRBV9 combines with J gene TRBJ2-2; D might be TRBD2 (5 bases). This CDR3 has 16 amino acids. V shed 4 bases and J shed 4 bases, with 17 bases lying between them. Germline loops: CDR1 SGDLS, CDR2 YYNGEE. CDR3 region: CASSQAQEDPTGELFF. DNA for the CDR3: TGTGCCAGCAGCCAGGCCCAGGAGGACCCCACCGGGGAGCTGTTTTTT.

This clone came up once. The chain is built from TRBV6-6 and TRBJ2-3; tentatively, D is TRBD1 (5 bases). V was shortened by 6 bases and J by 5 bases, with 12 bases between the two germline ends. From germline, CDR1 is MNHNY and CDR2 SVGAGI (reference sequence). This CDR3 has 13 amino acids. As DNA, the CDR3 is TGTGCCAGCAGGCAGGGTGGTCGAGATACGCAGTATTTT. Translated: CASRQGGRDTQYF.

The table lists this clone with a count of one. The genes are TRBV19 and TRBJ2-5; D might be TRBD1 (6 bases). Trimming shortened V by 6 bases and J by 0 bases, and 8 bases separated the two germline ends. CDR1 and CDR2 (germline): LNHDA, SQIVND (reference sequence). This CDR3 comprises 13 residues. The CDR3 loop is CASRDSNQETQYF. For the CDR3, the DNA is TGTGCCAGTAGGGACAGCAACCAAGAGACCCAGTACTTC. Full variable domain (remainder filled in from reference TRBV19 and TRBJ2-5): DGGITQSPKYLFRKEGQNVTLSCEQNLNHDAMYWYRQDPGQGLRLIYYSQIVNDFQKGDIAEGYSVSREKKESFPLTVTSAQKNPTAFYLCASRDSNQETQYFGPGTRLLVL.

This clone has only one observation. The chain uses TRBV9 and TRBJ2-3, with TRBD2 matching 8 bases. V lost 7 bases and J lost 2; bases outside the gene matches: 9. The CDR3 runs to 15 residues. Germline assignment: CDR1 SGDLS and CDR2 YYNGEE. CDR3 nucleotide sequence: TGTGCCAGCTCCTTAACTAGCGGCCACACAGATACGCAGTATTTT. Protein product: CASSLTSGHTDTQYF.

This clone was seen a handful of times. The V gene is TRBV19, the J gene TRBJ1-1, with 7 bases that match TRBD1. The CDR3 spans 15 residues. V was pared by 7 bases and J by 3 bases, with 11 bases of the junction left unmatched. Germline V gene sequence: CDR1 LNHDA, CDR2 SQIVND (reference sequence). This chain's CDR3 is CASKPRGTVDTEAFF. The CDR3 bases are TGTGCCAGTAAACCCAGGGGGACAGTAGACACTGAAGCTTTCTTT. Full variable domain (missing parts from reference TRBV19 and TRBJ1-1): DGGITQSPKYLFRKEGQNVTLSCEQNLNHDAMYWYRQDPGQGLRLIYYSQIVNDFQKGDIAEGYSVSREKKESFPLTVTSAQKNPTAFYLCASKPRGTVDTEAFFGQGTRLTVV.

The chain uses TRBV30 and TRBJ1-1; 7 bases match TRBD1. The CDR3 is 15 residues long. The junction had 9 bases not matched to a gene; V was cut back by 2 bases and J by 3 bases. Germline V gives CDR1 GTSNPN, CDR2 SVGIG (reference sequence). The CDR3 loop is CAWSPHRGGDTEAFF. The DNA for the CDR3 is TGTGCCTGGAGTCCCCACAGGGGTGGCGACACTGAAGCTTTCTTT.

V and J are TRBV6-1 and TRBJ2-3, with D possibly matching TRBD1 (6 bases). Trimming removed 5 bases at V and 2 bases at J, with 11 bases between. CDR3 size: 14 residues. The germline V gene encodes CDR1 MNHNS and CDR2 SASEGT. CDR3 nucleotide sequence: TGTGCCAGCAGTTCCCGGGACACCACAGATACGCAGTATTTT. Protein product: CASSSRDTTDTQYF.

V gene TRBV19 combines with J gene TRBJ2-7; TRBD1 aligns across 7 bases. Germline CDR1 reads LNHDA; CDR2 reads SQIVND (reference sequence). The V segment lost 1 base and the J segment 6 bases; nucleotides outside the gene matches: 6. The CDR3 loop spans 14 amino acids. CDR3 protein: CASSIGQGNVEQYF. CDR3 DNA sequence: TGTGCCAGTAGTATAGGACAGGGAAACGTCGAGCAGTACTTC.